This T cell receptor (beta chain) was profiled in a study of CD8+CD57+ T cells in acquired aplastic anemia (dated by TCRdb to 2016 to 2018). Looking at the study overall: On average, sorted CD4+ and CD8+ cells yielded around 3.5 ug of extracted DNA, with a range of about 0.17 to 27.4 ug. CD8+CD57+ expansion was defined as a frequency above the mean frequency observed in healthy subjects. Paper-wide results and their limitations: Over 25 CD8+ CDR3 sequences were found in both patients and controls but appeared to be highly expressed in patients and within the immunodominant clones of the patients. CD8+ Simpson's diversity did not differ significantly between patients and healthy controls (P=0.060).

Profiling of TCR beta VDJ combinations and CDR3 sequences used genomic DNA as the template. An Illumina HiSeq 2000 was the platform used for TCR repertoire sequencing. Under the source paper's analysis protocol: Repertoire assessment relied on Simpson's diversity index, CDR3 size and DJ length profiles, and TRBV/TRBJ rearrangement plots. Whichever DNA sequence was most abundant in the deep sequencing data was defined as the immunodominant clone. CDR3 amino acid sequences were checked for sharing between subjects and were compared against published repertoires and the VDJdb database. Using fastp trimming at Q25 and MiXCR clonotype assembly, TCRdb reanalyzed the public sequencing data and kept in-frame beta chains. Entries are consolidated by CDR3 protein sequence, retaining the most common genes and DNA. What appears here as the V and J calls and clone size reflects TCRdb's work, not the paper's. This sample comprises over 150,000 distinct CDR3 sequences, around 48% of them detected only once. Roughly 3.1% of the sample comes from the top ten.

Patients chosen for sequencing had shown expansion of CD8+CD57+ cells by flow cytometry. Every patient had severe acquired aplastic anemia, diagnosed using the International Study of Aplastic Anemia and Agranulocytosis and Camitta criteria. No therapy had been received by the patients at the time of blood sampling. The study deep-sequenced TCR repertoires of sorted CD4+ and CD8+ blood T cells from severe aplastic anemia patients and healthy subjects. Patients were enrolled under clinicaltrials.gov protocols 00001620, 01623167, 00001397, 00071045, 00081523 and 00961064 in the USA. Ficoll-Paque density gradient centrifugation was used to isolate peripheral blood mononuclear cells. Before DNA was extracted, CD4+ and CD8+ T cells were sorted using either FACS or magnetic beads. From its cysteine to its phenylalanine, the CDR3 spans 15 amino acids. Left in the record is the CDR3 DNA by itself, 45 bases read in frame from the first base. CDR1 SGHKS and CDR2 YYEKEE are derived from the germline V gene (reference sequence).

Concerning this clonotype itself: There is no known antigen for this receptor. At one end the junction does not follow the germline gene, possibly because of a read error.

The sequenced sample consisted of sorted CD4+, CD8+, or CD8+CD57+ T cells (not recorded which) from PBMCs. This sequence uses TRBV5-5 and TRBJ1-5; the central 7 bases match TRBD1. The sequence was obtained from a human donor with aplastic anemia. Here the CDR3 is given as CASSLLKTGPQPQHF. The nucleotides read TGTGCCAGCAGCTTACTTAAGACAGGGCCTCAGCCCCAACATTTT.